The 16 T cell receptor beta chains given below trace back to one sample, sequenced in a study of cytomegalovirus exposure and HLA in healthy donors (dated by TCRdb to between 2016 and 2019). Library preparation used the immunoSEQ multiplex PCR assay. For the multiplex PCR, a mixture combining 60 forward primers for TCR Vbeta segments and 13 reverse primers for TCR Jbeta segments was used. Held by TCRdb, this immuneACCESS table contains in-frame sequences only and omits some clones. Under half of the omission traces to an unresolved V gene where checked; the cause of the rest is unknown. The sample table records more than 75,000 clones; 90% of these occur just once. In total, the top ten clones hold 2% to 2.5% of the sample. The specimen was PBMCs. Every receptor here comes from a man aged 18 to 29 in good health and CMV-seronegative.

The rearrangement joins TRBV6-4 to TRBJ2-5; tentative D call: TRBD1 (6 bases). With the DNA end fitting TRBJ2-7 better, the J assignment may be wrong. This CDR3 region has 15 residues. The germline CDR1 and CDR2 sequences are MRHNA and SNTAGT. The CDR3 region is CASSGTGTPEYEQYF. The CDR3 bases are TGTGCCAGCAGCGGAACGGGGACACCCGAATACGAGCAGTACTTC.

The chain employs TRBV7-9 and TRBJ2-1, with 7 nucleotides matching TRBD1. The CDR3 totals 16 residues. V lost 0 bases to trimming and J lost 8 bases; unmatched junction nucleotides: 10. The germline V gene encodes CDR1 SEHNR and CDR2 FQNEAQ (reference sequence). This CDR3 is CASSLATGVYNDEQFF. The CDR3 nucleotides read TGTGCCAGCAGCTTAGCAACAGGGGTCTATAACGATGAGCAGTTCTTC.

This rearrangement joins TRBV28 to TRBJ1-1, with 7 bases fitting TRBD1. Germline-derived CDR1 and CDR2 are MDHEN and SYDVKM. V shed 6 bases and J 4 bases; nucleotides not matched to a gene: 17. CDR3 length: 17 residues. For the CDR3, the DNA is TGTGCCAGCAGACTCCGATGGCAGAGGAGGGGGCCCACTGAAGCTTTCTTT. It is translated as CASRLRWQRRGPTEAFF.

The rearrangement links TRBV19 to TRBJ1-2; the D is unclear. CDR3 size: 16 residues. The V end was cut by 6 bases, the J end by 4 bases, with 21 bases between. The germline V gene encodes CDR1 LNHDA and CDR2 SQIVND (reference sequence). As DNA, the CDR3 is TGTGCCAGTAGCGCTGTATCCCAGACCCGACTCTATGGCTACACCTTC. Translation: CASSAVSQTRLYGYTF.

This chain links TRBV28 with TRBJ1-2; 8 bases align to TRBD1. The CDR3 has 17 residues. Trimming cost V 4 bases and J 6 bases; bases outside gene matches: 16. Per germline, CDR1 MDHEN and CDR2 SYDVKM. CDR3 protein: CASSSPRTGISIDGYTF. CDR3 bases: TGTGCCAGCAGTTCCCCCCGGACAGGGATAAGCATCGATGGCTACACCTTC.

This chain uses TRBV6-5 with TRBJ2-5, with unresolved D. Trimming took 2 bases from V and 7 from J, leaving 11 bases between them. The germline V gene has CDR1 MNHEY and CDR2 SVGAGI. The CDR3 covers 13 residues. CDR3 in amino acids: CASSYQKFGTQYF. The CDR3 nucleotides are TGTGCCAGCAGTTACCAAAAATTCGGGACCCAGTACTTC.

This clone was observed a single time. The V call is TRBV7-2, the J call TRBJ2-4; 8 positions agree with TRBD1. This CDR3 has 15 residues. J gave up 7 bases and V 3 bases, and 8 bases lay outside the gene matches. Germline-derived CDR1 and CDR2 are SGHTA and FQGNSA. The CDR3 loop is CASSFLRQGSNIQYF. The CDR3 DNA reads as TGTGCCAGCAGCTTCCTGAGACAGGGGTCGAACATTCAGTACTTC.

The chain combines TRBV5-4 with TRBJ2-2; TRBD1 might be the D (6 bases). The CDR3 has 16 amino acids. V lost 4 bases and J 0 bases, leaving 13 bases between the germline ends. Germline V gene lookup returns CDR1 SGHNT and CDR2 YYREEE (reference sequence). The DNA of the CDR3 is TGTGCCAGCAGCAAGGGACACCTAGCGAACACCGGGGAGCTGTTTTTT. It encodes CASSKGHLANTGELFF.

The J gene is TRBJ1-1, the V gene TRBV19; 8 positions match TRBD1. The V segment lost 5 bases and the J segment 0 bases; nucleotides outside the gene matches: 2. CDR1 is LNHDA, CDR2 SQIVND, per germline (reference sequence). This CDR3 has 14 amino acids. For the CDR3, the DNA is TGTGCCAGTAGTCCGGACAGGGTGAACACTGAAGCTTTCTTT. As protein: CASSPDRVNTEAFF.

CDR3 sequence reads: CASSLRDPTNEKLFF. The CDR3 region has the DNA TGTGCCAGCAGCCTGAGAGATCCAACTAATGAAAAACTGTTTTTT. J is TRBJ1-4 and V is TRBV7-9; no reliable D call. The length of the CDR3 is 15 residues. The V gene's germline CDR1 is SEHNR and CDR2 FQNEAQ (reference sequence). V gave up 5 bases and J gave up 0 bases, with 10 bases separating them. Full variable domain (rest looked up from reference TRBV7-9 and TRBJ1-4): DTGVSQNPRHKITKRGQNVTFRCDPISEHNRLYWYRQTLGQGPEFLTYFQNEAQLEKSRLLSDRFSAERPKGSFSTLEIQRTEQGDSAMYLCASSLRDPTNEKLFFGSGTQLSVL.

The chain couples TRBV5-1 to TRBJ2-1, with TRBD2 as a possible D gene (5 bases). Germline-derived CDR1 and CDR2 are SGHRS and YFSETQ. This CDR3 region has 14 residues. The V gene lost 3 bases and the J gene lost 8 bases, with 15 bases spanning the gap. The CDR3 reads CASSSGSGFYEQFF. For the CDR3, the DNA is TGCGCCAGCAGCTCTGGAAGCGGTTTCTATGAGCAGTTCTTC.

The genes are TRBV11-2 and TRBJ2-7; 8 nucleotides match TRBD2. J lost 4 bases, V lost 1 base, and 9 bases had no gene match. There are 16 residues in the CDR3. CDR1 is SGHAT, CDR2 FQNNGV, per germline. CDR3 residues: CASSLGRREALYEQYF. Here the CDR3 DNA reads TGTGCCAGCAGCTTAGGTAGGCGGGAGGCTCTGTACGAGCAGTACTTC.

The gene calls are TRBV28 and TRBJ1-3; maybe TRBD1 (6 bases). The germline V gene has CDR1 MDHEN and CDR2 SYDVKM. The CDR3 contains 15 residues. V gave up 1 base and J gave up 2 bases, with 9 bases separating them. In DNA form, the CDR3 reads TGTGCCAGCAGTTTATACAACAGGGCTGGAAACACCATATATTTT. This gives the protein CASSLYNRAGNTIYF.

This chain uses TRBV7-9 with TRBJ2-5, with TRBD1 as a possible D gene (5 bases). Germline V CDR1 and CDR2: SEHNR, FQNEAQ (reference sequence). Trimming removed 1 base at V and 2 bases at J, with 11 bases between. The CDR3 has 15 residues. The CDR3 nucleotides are TGTGCCAGCAGCTTAGGGGGCAACTATCAAGAGACCCAGTACTTC. This gives the protein CASSLGGNYQETQYF.

The rearrangement uses TRBV5-6 and TRBJ2-1; perhaps TRBD2 as D (5 bases). The CDR3 runs 14 residues. Trimming removed 5 bases from V and 9 bases from J, with 18 bases in between. Germline-derived CDR1 and CDR2 are SGHDT and YYEEEE. The CDR3 reads CASRLRRQTGEQFF. Here the CDR3 DNA reads TGTGCCAGCAGATTAAGGAGGCAGACGGGTGAGCAGTTCTTC.

CDR3 bases: TGCGCCAGCAGCCGCGGTGCGGGAGTCAACGAGCAGTACTTC. Amino acid sequence: CASSRGAGVNEQYF. The V call is TRBV5-1, the J call TRBJ2-7; 7 bases fit TRBD2. The CDR3 is 14 amino acids. V lost 4 bases and J lost 5; bases outside the gene matches: 9. Per germline, CDR1 SGHRS and CDR2 YFSETQ.